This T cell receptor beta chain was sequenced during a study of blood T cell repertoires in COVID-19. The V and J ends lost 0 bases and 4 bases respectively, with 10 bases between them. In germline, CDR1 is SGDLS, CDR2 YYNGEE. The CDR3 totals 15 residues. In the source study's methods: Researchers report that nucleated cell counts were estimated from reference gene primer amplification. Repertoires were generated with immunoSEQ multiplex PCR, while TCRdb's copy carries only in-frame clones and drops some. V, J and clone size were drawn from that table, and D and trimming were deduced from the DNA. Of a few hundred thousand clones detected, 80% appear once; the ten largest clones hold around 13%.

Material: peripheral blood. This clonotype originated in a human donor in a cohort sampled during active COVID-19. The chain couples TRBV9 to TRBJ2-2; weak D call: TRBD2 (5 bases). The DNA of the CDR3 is TGTGCCAGCAGCGTAGAGGAACGGGGCACCGGGGAGCTGTTTTTT. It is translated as CASSVEERGTGELFF. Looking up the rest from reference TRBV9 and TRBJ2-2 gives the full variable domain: DSGVTQTPKHLITATGQRVTLRCSPRSGDLSVYWYQQSLDQGLQFLIQYYNGEERAKGNILERFSAQQFPDLHSELNLSSLELGDSALYFCASSVEERGTGELFFGEGSRLTVL.